This record concerns one T cell receptor beta chain sequence. As yet, its antigen is unknown. This record comes from a study of T-cell memory formation after mild COVID-19. Study conclusions and caveats: There were some responding clones in pre-infection memory, which suggested that cross-reactive memory had joined.

Each CDR3 protein is one row after TCRdb ran MiXCR on the 5' RACE reads. The table includes fewer than 500,000 distinct CDR3 sequences, roughly 25% detected once. The CDR3 consists of 15 residues. The V gene lost 10 bases and the J gene lost 1 base, with 19 bases spanning the gap. Germline assignment: CDR1 MNHNS and CDR2 SASEGT. The sequence was collected from an adult woman who had mild COVID-19 (a few samples of this study predate the infection). Cell type and time point are not known. This chain joins TRBV6-1 and TRBJ1-1; perhaps TRBD1 as D (5 bases). Sequenced material: PBMCs or a T cell subset sorted from them (not recorded which). The chain's CDR3 is CATMREDTPNTEAFF. Written as DNA, the CDR3 is TGTGCCACCATGCGAGAGGACACCCCGAACACTGAAGCTTTCTTT.